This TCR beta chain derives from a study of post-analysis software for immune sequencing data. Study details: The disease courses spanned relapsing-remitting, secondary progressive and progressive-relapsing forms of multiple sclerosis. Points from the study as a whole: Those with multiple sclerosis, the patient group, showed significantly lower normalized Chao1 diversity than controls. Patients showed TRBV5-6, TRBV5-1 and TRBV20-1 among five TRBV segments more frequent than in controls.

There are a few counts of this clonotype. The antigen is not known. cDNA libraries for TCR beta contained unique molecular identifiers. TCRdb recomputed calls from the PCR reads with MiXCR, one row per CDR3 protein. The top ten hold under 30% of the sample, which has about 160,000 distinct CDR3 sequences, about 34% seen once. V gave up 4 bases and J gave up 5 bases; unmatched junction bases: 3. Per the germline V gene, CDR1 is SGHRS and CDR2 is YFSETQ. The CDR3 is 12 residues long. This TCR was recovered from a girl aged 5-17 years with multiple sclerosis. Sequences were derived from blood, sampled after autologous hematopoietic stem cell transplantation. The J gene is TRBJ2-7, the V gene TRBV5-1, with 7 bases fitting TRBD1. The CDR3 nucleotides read TGCGCCAGCAGCCCCACAGGGGACGAGCAGTACTTC. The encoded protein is CASSPTGDEQYF.